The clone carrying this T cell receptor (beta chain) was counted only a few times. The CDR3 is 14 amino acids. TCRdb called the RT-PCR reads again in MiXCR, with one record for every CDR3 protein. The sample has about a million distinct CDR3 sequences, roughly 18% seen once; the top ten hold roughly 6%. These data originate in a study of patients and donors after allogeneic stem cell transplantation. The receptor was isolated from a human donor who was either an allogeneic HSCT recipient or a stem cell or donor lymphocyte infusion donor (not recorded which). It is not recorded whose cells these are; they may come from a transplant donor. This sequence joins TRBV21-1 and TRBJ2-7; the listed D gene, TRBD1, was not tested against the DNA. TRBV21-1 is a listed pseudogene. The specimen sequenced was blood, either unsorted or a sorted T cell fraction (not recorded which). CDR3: CASTSDREGYEQYF. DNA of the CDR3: TGTGCCAGCACCTCGGACAGGGAAGGATACGAGCAGTACTTC.